The rows below give T cell receptor beta chains drawn from one sample of a study of follicular helper T cells after annual influenza vaccination. Some clones are missing from TCRdb's copy, which holds only in-frame ones; the method was immunoSEQ multiplex PCR. This sample yields some 10,000 clones, of which 81% are seen a single time; about 3.6% belongs to the top ten. The specimen comprised CXCR5+ CD38- circulating T follicular helper cells from blood, sampled on the day of influenza vaccination. All receptors come from an adult who received the influenza vaccine. Both conserved end residues are part of each CDR3. D genes are given only for firm matches. Some rows have no size entry. The others give once, few or many, or a class for an expanded clone.

>14|TRBV5-1|-|TRBJ1-6|-
CASSLGTGYSPLHF
TGCGCCAGCAGCTTGGGTACAGGATATTCACCCCTCCACTTT
>13|TRBV5-4|-|TRBJ2-3|-
CASSSILTDTQYF
TGTGCCAGCAGCTCAATCCTCACAGATACGCAGTATTTT
>14|TRBV11-3|-|TRBJ2-5|-
CASSSSRGAETQYF
TGTGCCAGCAGCTCCTCCAGGGGAGCAGAGACCCAGTACTTC
>15|TRBV4-3|TRBD1|TRBJ1-2|-
CASSQAVDRGYGYTF
TGCGCCAGCAGCCAAGCGGTGGACAGGGGATACGGCTACACCTTC
>16|TRBV28|TRBD2|TRBJ2-5|-
CASSLSGLAGMETQYF
TGTGCCAGCAGTTTATCGGGACTAGCGGGGATGGAGACCCAGTACTTC
>13|TRBV19|TRBD1|TRBJ1-5|-
CASSQGERQPQHF
TGTGCCAGTAGTCAGGGGGAGCGGCAGCCCCAGCATTTT
>16|TRBV9|TRBD2|TRBJ2-5|-
CASSVGVTSGQETQYF
TGTGCCAGCAGCGTAGGAGTGACTAGCGGCCAAGAGACCCAGTACTTC
>12|TRBV28|-|TRBJ1-2|once
CASRQGHYGYTF
TGTGCCAGCAGACAGGGACACTATGGCTACACCTTC
>16|TRBV5-1|-|TRBJ2-7|-
CASSFGVGQASYEQYF
TGCGCCAGCAGCTTTGGGGTGGGCCAGGCGAGCTACGAGCAGTACTTC
>16|TRBV2|-|TRBJ1-4|few
CASSEGGARGNEKLFF
TGTGCCAGCAGTGAAGGCGGGGCCCGGGGGAATGAAAAACTGTTTTTT
>14|TRBV5-1|-|TRBJ1-4|-
CASSLGTHWEKLFF
TGCGCCAGCAGCTTGGGGACCCATTGGGAAAAACTGTTTTTT
>14|TRBV28|-|TRBJ1-4|once
CASSFQDTSEKLFF
TGTGCCAGCAGTTTTCAGGACACCTCTGAAAAACTGTTTTTT
>15|TRBV5-1|TRBD1|TRBJ2-3|-
CASSTGTGFTDTQYF
TGCGCCAGCAGCACCGGGACAGGGTTCACAGATACGCAGTATTTT
>14|TRBV7-7|-|TRBJ2-1|-
CASSLSSHDNEQFF
TGTGCCAGCAGCCTGAGCTCTCATGACAATGAGCAGTTCTTC
>12|TRBV19|-|TRBJ1-5|few
CASSIVYQPQHF
TGTGCCAGTAGTATTGTGTATCAGCCCCAGCATTTT
>14|TRBV10-1|-|TRBJ2-3|few
CASSRGLGTDTQYF
TGCGCCAGCAGCCGCGGTCTTGGCACAGATACGCAGTATTTT
>13|TRBV9|-|TRBJ1-1|once
CASSVDMDTEAFF
TGTGCCAGCAGCGTGGACATGGACACTGAAGCTTTCTTT
>15|TRBV7-3|-|TRBJ2-3|-
CASSLTTQPGDTQYF
TGTGCCAGCAGCTTAACGACCCAACCGGGGGATACGCAGTATTTT
>11|TRBV6-1|-|TRBJ1-4|-
CASSELGKLFF
TGTGCCAGCAGTGAACTCGGAAAACTGTTTTTT
>16|TRBV19|-|TRBJ1-4|-
CASSRGALDGSEKLFF
TGTGCCAGTAGTCGGGGAGCCTTAGACGGGAGTGAAAAACTGTTTTTT
>14|TRBV13|-|TRBJ2-7|-
CASSLGPISYEQYF
TGTGCCAGCAGCCTGGGACCAATATCCTACGAGCAGTACTTC
>14|TRBV28|-|TRBJ2-2|-
CASRIGGVTGELFF
TGTGCCAGCAGGATCGGAGGAGTCACCGGGGAGCTGTTTTTT
>15|TRBV2|TRBD1|TRBJ1-1|-
CASSGVGTGGTEAFF
TGTGCCAGCAGTGGGGTTGGGACAGGGGGCACTGAAGCTTTCTTT
>15|TRBV28|-|TRBJ1-5|-
CASTPEFWGNQPQHF
TGTGCCAGCACCCCTGAGTTCTGGGGTAATCAGCCCCAGCATTTT
>13|TRBV19|-|TRBJ2-5|-
CASSFRPQETQYF
TGTGCCAGTAGTTTCCGGCCTCAAGAGACCCAGTACTTC
>13|TRBV19|-|TRBJ2-5|-
CASSMRVLETQYF
TGTGCCAGTAGTATGAGGGTTCTGGAGACCCAGTACTTC
>15|TRBV29-1|TRBD2|TRBJ2-3|-
CSGGTSGARTDTQYF
TGCAGCGGGGGGACTAGCGGGGCCCGCACAGATACGCAGTATTTT
>14|TRBV5-4|-|TRBJ1-2|-
CASSVGNLDYGYTF
TGTGCCAGCAGCGTCGGGAATCTGGACTATGGCTACACCTTC
>15|TRBV27|-|TRBJ2-3|-
CASSPKPVGWNTQYF
TGTGCCAGCAGCCCCAAGCCGGTCGGCTGGAATACGCAGTATTTT
>16|TRBV27|TRBD2|TRBJ2-1|few
CASRGGPAGDYNEQFF
TGTGCCAGCAGGGGCGGGCCAGCGGGGGACTACAATGAGCAGTTCTTC
>14|TRBV11-2|-|TRBJ1-1|-
CASSLDTLVTEAFF
TGTGCCAGCAGCTTAGACACTCTGGTCACTGAAGCTTTCTTT
>16|TRBV6-1|-|TRBJ2-1|-
CASSVEGGRSYNEQFF
TGTGCCAGCAGTGTGGAGGGTGGTCGCTCCTACAATGAGCAGTTCTTC
>14|TRBV18|TRBD1|TRBJ2-5|-
CASSPGQGRETQYF
TGTGCCAGCTCACCGGGACAGGGAAGAGAGACCCAGTACTTC